The 26 T cell receptor beta chains in this list originate from one sample, sequenced in a study of T cells after yellow fever vaccination. TCRdb itself ran the 5' RACE reads through MiXCR, one entry per CDR3 protein. The table lists a few hundred thousand distinct CDR3 sequences, 6.9% of them singletons. The sample was CD4+ T cells sorted from PBMCs, taken 15 days after the yellow fever booster vaccination. The receptors were sampled from a man younger than 40 who received the YFV17D yellow fever vaccine.

This clonotype was observed many times. J is TRBJ2-1 and V is TRBV5-1, with 7 nucleotides matching TRBD1. CDR1 is SGHRS and CDR2 is YFSETQ in the germline V gene. V lost 4 bases, J lost 5 bases, and 15 bases stayed unmatched. CDR3 length: 17 residues. CDR3 nucleotides: TGCGCCAGCAGCATAGCCCAGGGACAGTCCGTCAACAATGAGCAGTTCTTC. Translated, it gives CASSIAQGQSVNNEQFF.

The V gene is TRBV4-3, the J gene TRBJ2-1; 8 positions match TRBD2. Germline CDR1 and CDR2: LGHNA and YSLEER. The CDR3 sequence is 15 residues long. V shed 3 bases and J 4 bases; nucleotides not matched to a gene: 5. The CDR3 nucleotides are TGCGCCAGCAGCCATGAGCTAGCGGGTTACAATGAGCAGTTCTTC. Translated, it gives CASSHELAGYNEQFF.

The sample holds a few counts of this clonotype. V is TRBV30 and J is TRBJ2-6; D not resolved. There are 15 residues in the CDR3. V was pared by 0 bases and J by 4 bases, with 10 bases between. Looked up from germline, CDR1 is GTSNPN and CDR2 is SVGIG (reference sequence). The chain's CDR3 is CAWSVKGRGANVLTF. DNA of the CDR3: TGTGCCTGGAGTGTAAAAGGGCGGGGGGCCAACGTCCTGACTTTC. The full variable domain, in which reference TRBV30 and TRBJ2-6 provide the parts outside the CDR3, is SQTIHQWPATLVQPVGSPLSLECTVEGTSNPNLYWYRQAAGRGLQLLFYSVGIGQISSEVPQNLSASRPQDRQFILSSKKLLLSDSGFYLCAWSVKGRGANVLTFGAGSRLTVL.

At least ten counts were recorded for this clonotype. The chain employs TRBV29-1 and TRBJ2-6; 7 bases align to TRBD2. The germline V gene encodes CDR1 SQVTM and CDR2 ANQGSEA. The V segment lost 4 bases and the J segment 1 base; nucleotides outside the gene matches: 1. The CDR3 extends over 14 amino acids. The CDR3 DNA follows: TGCAGCGTTGGGGGGGGTTCTGGGGCCAACGTCCTGACTTTC. It encodes CSVGGGSGANVLTF.

The rearrangement links TRBV5-4 to TRBJ2-1; TRBD2 agrees at 8 bases. Germline V gives CDR1 SGHNT, CDR2 YYREEE (reference sequence). CDR3 size: 17 residues. Trimming removed 4 bases from V and 4 bases from J; junction bases left unmatched: 13. In nucleotides, the CDR3 is TGTGCCAGCAGCCCCCAGGGTATGGGCGGGAGGTACAATGAGCAGTTCTTC. It specifies CASSPQGMGGRYNEQFF.

A few counts support this clonotype. This chain connects TRBV7-9 to TRBJ1-1; D is ambiguous. The CDR3 has 11 residues. V lost 5 bases and J 8 bases, leaving 9 bases between the germline ends. Germline values: CDR1 SEHNR, CDR2 FQNEAQ (reference sequence). In nucleotides, the CDR3 is TGTGCCAGCAGCCTAACGGGGGAAGCTTTCTTT. It specifies CASSLTGEAFF.

V and J are TRBV29-1 and TRBJ2-3; tentatively, D is TRBD1 or TRBD2 (5 bases each). Germline-derived CDR1 and CDR2 are SQVTM and ANQGSEA. The germline V and J ends were trimmed by 7 bases and 0 bases, with 14 bases remaining between them. The CDR3 loop spans 14 amino acids. In DNA, the CDR3 is TGCAGCGCCCGCCGGGACCCTAGCACAGATACGCAGTATTTT. This sequence encodes CSARRDPSTDTQYF.

V and J are TRBV20-1 and TRBJ2-5; 7 nucleotides line up with TRBD2. The CDR3 spans 15 residues. J lost 1 base, V lost 3 bases, and 8 bases had no gene match. Germline-derived CDR1 and CDR2 are DFQATT and SNEGSKA (reference sequence). The CDR3 sequence: CSASRASGTQETQYF. CDR3 sequence (DNA): TGCAGTGCTAGTCGGGCTAGCGGAACCCAAGAGACCCAGTACTTC.

This clonotype has more than one count but fewer than ten. The J gene is TRBJ2-2, the V gene TRBV4-3; a possible D gene is TRBD2 (6 bases). CDR1 and CDR2 from the germline V gene are LGHNA and YSLEER. V lost 0 bases and J lost 6, with 8 bases in between. This CDR3 has 14 residues. DNA of the CDR3: TGCGCCAGCAGCCAAGAGCCGGGGGCCGGGGAGCTGTTTTTT. Translated: CASSQEPGAGELFF.

This clonotype was seen repeatedly, ten times or more. The chain employs TRBV24-1 and TRBJ2-2; 10 bases line up with TRBD1. CDR1 is KGHDR and CDR2 is SFDVKD in the germline V gene. Trimming removed 7 bases from V and 6 bases from J; junction bases left unmatched: 1. The CDR3 runs 13 residues. The CDR3 region is CATRGTGAGELFF. The CDR3, as DNA: TGTGCCACCAGGGGGACAGGGGCCGGGGAGCTGTTTTTT.

There are many counts of this clonotype. The chain employs TRBV2 and TRBJ2-3; 7 bases are shared with TRBD1. Germline loops: CDR1 SNHLY, CDR2 FYNNEI. V trimming: 9 bases; J trimming: 6 bases; junction bases outside the gene matches: 6. The CDR3 is 12 amino acids. The CDR3 DNA follows: TGTGCCAGTGGACAGGAAACGGATACGCAGTATTTT. This translates into CASGQETDTQYF. Drawing the rest from reference TRBV2 and TRBJ2-3, the complete variable domain is EPEVTQTPSHQVTQMGQEVILRCVPISNHLYFYWYRQILGQKVEFLVSFYNNEISEKSEIFDDQFSVERPDGSNFTLKIRSTKLEDSAMYFCASGQETDTQYFGPGTRLTVL.

This clonotype came up a few times. DNA for the CDR3: TGTGCCAGCAGTTTCCCGGGAGCGGACAGGGGGAACTACGAGCAGTACTTC. Translated: CASSFPGADRGNYEQYF. The rearrangement joins TRBV28 to TRBJ2-7; 10 bases are a match to TRBD1. The V gene's germline CDR1 is MDHEN and CDR2 SYDVKM. Trimming cost V 3 bases and J 3 bases; bases outside gene matches: 11. This CDR3 is built from 17 residues.

The chain combines TRBV7-2 with TRBJ2-7; tentatively, D is TRBD2 (5 bases). V was shortened by 1 base and J by 8 bases, with 9 bases between the two germline ends. Per germline, CDR1 SGHTA and CDR2 FQGNSA. The CDR3 is made up of 12 amino acids. The CDR3 protein is CASSLDWRKQYF. The CDR3 coding sequence is TGTGCCAGCAGCTTAGATTGGAGGAAGCAGTACTTC.

This clonotype appeared a few times. The chain combines TRBV10-3 with TRBJ2-1, with D perhaps TRBD2 (6 bases). Germline assignment: CDR1 ENHRY and CDR2 SYGVKD. This CDR3 has 12 amino acids. With 4 bases removed from V and 8 bases from J, the gap between germline ends came to 9 bases. The CDR3 region is CAISGGDDEQFF. The CDR3 nucleotides read TGTGCCATCAGTGGGGGGGATGATGAGCAGTTCTTC.

This clonotype was found a few times. The rearrangement links TRBV30 to TRBJ2-7, with D possibly TRBD1 on 6 matching bases. The length of the CDR3 is 14 residues. Germline-derived CDR1 and CDR2 are GTSNPN and SVGIG (reference sequence). V was trimmed by 3 bases and J by 4 bases, leaving 16 bases between them. CDR3 nucleotide sequence: TGTGCCTGGAGGGGGCGCGGAAGGGGGTACGAGCAGTACTTC. This gives the protein CAWRGRGRGYEQYF. Looking up the rest from reference TRBV30 and TRBJ2-7 gives the full variable domain: SQTIHQWPATLVQPVGSPLSLECTVEGTSNPNLYWYRQAAGRGLQLLFYSVGIGQISSEVPQNLSASRPQDRQFILSSKKLLLSDSGFYLCAWRGRGRGYEQYFGPGTRLTVT.

This clonotype showed up just a few times. V gene TRBV9 combines with J gene TRBJ2-7; 7 positions match TRBD2. J lost 4 bases, V lost 0 bases, and 7 bases had no gene match. CDR1 SGDLS and CDR2 YYNGEE come from the germline V gene. The CDR3 covers 15 residues. The CDR3 DNA reads TGTGCCAGCAGCGTAGATCTGAGCGGGAAGTACGAGCAGTACTTC. Translating it yields CASSVDLSGKYEQYF.

This clonotype was detected only a few times. This rearrangement joins TRBV6-2 or TRBV6-3 to TRBJ1-5, with D unclear. The CDR3 runs to 13 residues. Germline CDR1 reads MNHEY; CDR2 reads SVGEGT. The germline V and J ends were trimmed by 7 bases and 6 bases, with 13 bases remaining between them. CDR3 sequence: CASMRVGRQPQHF. CDR3 bases: TGTGCCAGCATGAGGGTCGGGCGTCAGCCCCAGCATTTT.

The sample holds many counts of this clonotype. V and J are TRBV4-2 and TRBJ1-3; 11 bases agree with TRBD1. The junction had 15 bases not matched to a gene; V was cut back by 5 bases and J by 0 bases. Germline lookup yields CDR1 LGHNA and CDR2 YNFKEQ. This CDR3 has 20 residues. The CDR3 coding sequence is TGTGCCAGCAGCACCCGGACAGGGGGCCTAATCGACAACTCTGGAAACACCATATATTTT. Protein: CASSTRTGGLIDNSGNTIYF.

The table lists this clonotype with many counts. The chain links TRBV29-1 to TRBJ2-1; TRBD2 matches 9 bases. This CDR3 is built from 15 residues. The germline V gene has CDR1 SQVTM and CDR2 ANQGSEA. V trimming: 6 bases; J trimming: 4 bases; junction bases outside the gene matches: 10. CDR3 sequence: CSVPPGTSSYNEQFF. The CDR3 DNA sequence: TGCAGCGTGCCTCCCGGGACTAGCAGTTACAATGAGCAGTTCTTC.

This clonotype was recorded many times. This sequence joins TRBV20-1 and TRBJ2-2, with D maybe TRBD2 (5 bases). V lost 0 bases and J 2 bases, leaving 7 bases between the germline ends. The CDR3 totals 14 residues. Germline loops: CDR1 DFQATT, CDR2 SNEGSKA (reference sequence). This CDR3 is CSAREPGNTGELFF. The CDR3 bases are TGCAGTGCTAGAGAACCGGGAAACACCGGGGAGCTGTTTTTT.

This clonotype was observed many times. The chain recombines TRBV7-2 with TRBJ2-7; the match to TRBD2 covers 13 bases. Germline CDR1 and CDR2: SGHTA and FQGNSA. The CDR3 has 15 residues. V shed 5 bases, J shed 5 bases, and the junction held 6 bases outside the gene matches. The CDR3 loop reads CASSRGLAGANEQYF. CDR3 in DNA: TGTGCCAGCAGCCGAGGACTAGCGGGAGCTAACGAGCAGTACTTC.

This clonotype has a count of ten or more. The J gene is TRBJ2-7, the V gene TRBV20-1; the D gene is possibly TRBD1 (5 bases). V lost 4 bases and J lost 2, with 12 bases in between. The CDR3 is 13 residues long. Per the germline V gene, CDR1 is DFQATT and CDR2 is SNEGSKA (reference sequence). CDR3 sequence: CSAKVAGTYEQYF. Here the CDR3 DNA reads TGCAGTGCTAAGGTTGCAGGGACCTACGAGCAGTACTTC.

This clonotype was observed a few times. The chain is built from TRBV20-1 and TRBJ2-7; the D gene is possibly TRBD1 (5 bases). The ends were cut back, 3 bases at V and 7 bases at J, with 16 bases in the middle. The CDR3 has 13 residues. The germline V gene has CDR1 DFQATT and CDR2 SNEGSKA (reference sequence). CDR3 in DNA: TGCAGTGCTAGTCGTCAGGGTCTTAGGGAGCAGTACTTC. Protein product: CSASRQGLREQYF.

The chain is built from TRBV4-2 and TRBJ1-5; no clear D gene. V was cut by 0 bases and J by 7 bases, with 7 bases left in between. From germline, CDR1 is LGHNA and CDR2 YNFKEQ. The CDR3 is made up of 13 amino acids. The CDR3 protein is CASSQDRWQPQHF. The CDR3 nucleotides are TGTGCCAGCAGCCAAGATAGGTGGCAGCCCCAGCATTTT.

J is TRBJ2-1 and V is TRBV12-5, with D perhaps matching TRBD1 (6 bases). CDR3 length: 13 residues. Germline V gene data show CDR1 as LGHNT and CDR2 as FRNRAP. Between the trimmed V and J ends, which lost 2 bases and 12 bases, there was a span of 14 bases. CDR3 nucleotide sequence: TGTGCTAGTGGTTTGTCGGTGGACAGAAGGCAGTTCTTC. Translating it yields CASGLSVDRRQFF.

The V gene is TRBV7-2, the J gene TRBJ1-1; a possible D gene is TRBD1 (6 bases). CDR3 length: 13 residues. Trimming took 5 bases from V and 4 from J, leaving 11 bases between them. The germline gives CDR1 SGHTA, CDR2 FQGNSA. CDR3 DNA: TGTGCCAGCAGCGCAGGGGTGGGCACTGAAGCTTTCTTT. This sequence encodes CASSAGVGTEAFF.